This T cell receptor beta chain was captured by sequencing in a study of T cells in Graves' hyperthyroidism and ophthalmopathy. Authors of the study amplified TCR beta CDR3 regions from RNA transcripts. The HTBI primer set served for first-round RT-PCR of the TCR CDR3. MiXCR was run by TCRdb on the multiplex PCR reads, yielding one entry per CDR3 protein. The sample consists of hundreds of thousands of distinct CDR3 sequences, over 15% of them appearing once. A few counts support this clonotype. Its specificity is not known. Patients aged 18 to 65 had newly diagnosed hyperthyroidism that had lasted under 2 months. Exclusion of a patient resulted from uncontrolled infection, other autoimmune disease, pregnancy or lactation. General study results and limits: Model predictions of ophthalmopathy came a median approximately 6.2 months before onset. Appearing also in blood were most of the thyroid clonotypes expanded above 0.001.

CDR1 and CDR2 (germline): LGHDT, YNNKEL (reference sequence). The CDR3 is made up of 20 amino acids. The V end was cut by 4 bases, the J end by 2 bases, with 29 bases between. The origin of this receptor is a woman aged 18-29 years with Graves' hyperthyroidism. Sequencing was done on a sample of blood. V and J are TRBV3-1 and TRBJ1-2, with D possibly being TRBD1 (6 bases). This chain's CDR3 is CASSPYRDRIFYRGNYGYTF. CDR3 coding DNA: TGTGCCAGCAGCCCCTATAGAGACAGGATCTTCTATAGGGGGAACTATGGCTACACCTTC. Combining the CDR3 with reference TRBV3-1 and TRBJ1-2 gives the whole variable domain DTAVSQTPKYLVTQMGNDKSIKCEQNLGHDTMYWYKQDSKKFLKIMFSYNNKELIINETVPNRFSPKSPDKAHLNLHINSLELGDSAVYFCASSPYRDRIFYRGNYGYTFGSGTRLTVV.